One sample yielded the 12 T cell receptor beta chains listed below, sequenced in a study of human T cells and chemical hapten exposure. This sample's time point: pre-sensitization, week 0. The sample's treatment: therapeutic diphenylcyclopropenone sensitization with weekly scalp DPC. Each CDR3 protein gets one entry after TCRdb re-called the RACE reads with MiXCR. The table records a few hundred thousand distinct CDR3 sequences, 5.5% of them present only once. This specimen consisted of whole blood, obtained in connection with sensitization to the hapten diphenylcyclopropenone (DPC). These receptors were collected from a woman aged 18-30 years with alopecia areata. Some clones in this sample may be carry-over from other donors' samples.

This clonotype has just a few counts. CDR3: CASSLGPASLNEQFF. The CDR3 coding sequence is TGTGCCAGCAGCTTAGGACCCGCGAGCCTCAATGAGCAGTTCTTC. The J gene is TRBJ2-1, the V gene TRBV7-2; no clear D. This CDR3 has 15 residues. CDR1 and CDR2 (germline): SGHTA, FQGNSA. V was cut by 1 base and J by 6 bases, with 13 bases left in between.

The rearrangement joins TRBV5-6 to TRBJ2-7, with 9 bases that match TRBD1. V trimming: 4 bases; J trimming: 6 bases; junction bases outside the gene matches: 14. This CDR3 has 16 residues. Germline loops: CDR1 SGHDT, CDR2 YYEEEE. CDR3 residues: CASSPLGTGRIGEQYF. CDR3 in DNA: TGTGCCAGCAGCCCGCTCGGGACAGGGAGGATTGGCGAGCAGTACTTC.

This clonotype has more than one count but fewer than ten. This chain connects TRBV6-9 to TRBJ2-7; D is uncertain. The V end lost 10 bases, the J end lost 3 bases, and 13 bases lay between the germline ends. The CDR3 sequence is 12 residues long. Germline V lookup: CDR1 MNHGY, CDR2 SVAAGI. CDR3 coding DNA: TGTGCCACCATTCCGGCGCGCTACGAGCAGTACTTC. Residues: CATIPARYEQYF.

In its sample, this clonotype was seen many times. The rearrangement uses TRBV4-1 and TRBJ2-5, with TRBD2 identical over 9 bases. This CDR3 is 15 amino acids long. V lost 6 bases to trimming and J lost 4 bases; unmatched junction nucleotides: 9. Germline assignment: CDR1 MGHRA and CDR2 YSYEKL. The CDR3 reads CASRASGEGLETQYF. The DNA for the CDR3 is TGCGCCAGCAGGGCTAGCGGGGAAGGTCTAGAGACCCAGTACTTC.

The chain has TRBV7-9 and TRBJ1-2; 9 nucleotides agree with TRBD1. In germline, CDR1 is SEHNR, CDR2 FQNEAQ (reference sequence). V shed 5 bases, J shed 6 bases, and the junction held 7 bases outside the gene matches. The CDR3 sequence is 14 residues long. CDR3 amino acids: CASSGTGSRDGYTF. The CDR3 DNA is TGTGCCAGCAGCGGGACAGGGAGTAGAGATGGCTACACCTTC.

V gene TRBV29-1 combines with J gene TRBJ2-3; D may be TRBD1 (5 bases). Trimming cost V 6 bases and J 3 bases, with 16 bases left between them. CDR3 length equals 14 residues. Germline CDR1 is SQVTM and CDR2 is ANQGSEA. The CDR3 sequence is CSVDGDSKTDTQYF. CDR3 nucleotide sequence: TGCAGCGTAGACGGCGACAGTAAAACAGATACGCAGTATTTT.

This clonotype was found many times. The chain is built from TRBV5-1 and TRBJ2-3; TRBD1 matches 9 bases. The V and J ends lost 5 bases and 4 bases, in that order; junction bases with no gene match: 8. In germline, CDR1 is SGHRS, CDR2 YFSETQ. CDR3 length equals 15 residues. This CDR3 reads CASSSGTGSPDTQYF. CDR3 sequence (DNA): TGCGCCAGCAGTTCCGGGACAGGGAGCCCAGATACGCAGTATTTT.

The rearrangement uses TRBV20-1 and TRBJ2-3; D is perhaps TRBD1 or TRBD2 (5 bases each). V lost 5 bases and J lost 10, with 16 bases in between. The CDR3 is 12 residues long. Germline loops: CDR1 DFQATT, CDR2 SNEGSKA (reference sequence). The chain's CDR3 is CSAPGPTVSQYF. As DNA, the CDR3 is TGCAGTGCTCCGGGACCCACCGTGTCGCAGTATTTT.

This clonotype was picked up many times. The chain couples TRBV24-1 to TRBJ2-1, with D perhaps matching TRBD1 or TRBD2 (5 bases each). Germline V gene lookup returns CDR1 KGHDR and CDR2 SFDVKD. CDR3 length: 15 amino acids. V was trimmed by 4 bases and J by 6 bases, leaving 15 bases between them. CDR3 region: CATSDPRRDPNEQFF. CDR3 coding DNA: TGTGCCACCAGTGACCCGCGAAGGGACCCCAATGAGCAGTTCTTC.

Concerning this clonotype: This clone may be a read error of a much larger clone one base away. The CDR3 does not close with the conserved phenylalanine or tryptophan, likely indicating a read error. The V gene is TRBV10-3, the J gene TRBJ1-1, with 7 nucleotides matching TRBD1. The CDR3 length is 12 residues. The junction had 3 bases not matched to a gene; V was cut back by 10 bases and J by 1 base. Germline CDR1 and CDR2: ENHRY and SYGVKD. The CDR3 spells CATTGSNTEAFS. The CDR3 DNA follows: TGTGCCACGACAGGGTCGAACACTGAAGCTTTCTCT.

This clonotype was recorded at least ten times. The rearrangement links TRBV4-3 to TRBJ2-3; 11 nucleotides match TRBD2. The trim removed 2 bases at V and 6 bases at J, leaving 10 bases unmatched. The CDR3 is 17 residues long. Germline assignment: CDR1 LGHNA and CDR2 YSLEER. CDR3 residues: CASSQSPTSGGTDTQYF. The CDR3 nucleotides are TGCGCCAGCAGCCAAAGCCCCACTAGCGGGGGAACTGATACGCAGTATTTT.

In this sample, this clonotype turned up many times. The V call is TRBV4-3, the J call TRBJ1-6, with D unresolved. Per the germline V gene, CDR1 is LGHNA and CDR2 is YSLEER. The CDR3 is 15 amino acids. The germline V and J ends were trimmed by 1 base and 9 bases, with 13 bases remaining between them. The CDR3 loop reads CASSQVGDLGSPLHF. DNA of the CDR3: TGCGCCAGCAGCCAAGTCGGTGATTTGGGTTCACCCCTCCACTTT.